This T cell receptor (beta chain) was retrieved from a study of CD8+CD57+ T cells in acquired aplastic anemia. The wider study: The mean DNA yield obtained from sorted CD4+ and CD8+ cells came to about 3.2 ug.

Study-level results: CD8+ Simpson's diversity did not differ significantly between patients and controls.

TCR beta VDJ combinations and CDR3 sequences were profiled from genomic DNA. TCRdb recomputed calls from the reads with MiXCR, one row per CDR3 protein. The sample has more than 100,000 distinct CDR3 sequences, less than 45% seen once. Note on this clonotype: Its antigen is currently unknown.

Sequencing input: sorted CD4+, CD8+, or CD8+CD57+ T cells (not recorded which) from PBMCs. The sequence derives from a human donor in good health, serving as a control.

The DNA for the CDR3 is TGTGCCAGCAGTTACTTGAGCGGGGGGGCCACAGTTGGGTCCGAGCAGTACTTC. As protein: CASSYLSGGATVGSEQYF. The V and J genes are TRBV6-2 or TRBV6-3 and TRBJ2-7; 10 positions agree with TRBD2. The CDR3 runs 18 residues. From germline, CDR1 is MNHEY and CDR2 SVGEGT. With 1 base clipped from V and 6 bases from J, the junction kept 15 bases outside the gene matches.